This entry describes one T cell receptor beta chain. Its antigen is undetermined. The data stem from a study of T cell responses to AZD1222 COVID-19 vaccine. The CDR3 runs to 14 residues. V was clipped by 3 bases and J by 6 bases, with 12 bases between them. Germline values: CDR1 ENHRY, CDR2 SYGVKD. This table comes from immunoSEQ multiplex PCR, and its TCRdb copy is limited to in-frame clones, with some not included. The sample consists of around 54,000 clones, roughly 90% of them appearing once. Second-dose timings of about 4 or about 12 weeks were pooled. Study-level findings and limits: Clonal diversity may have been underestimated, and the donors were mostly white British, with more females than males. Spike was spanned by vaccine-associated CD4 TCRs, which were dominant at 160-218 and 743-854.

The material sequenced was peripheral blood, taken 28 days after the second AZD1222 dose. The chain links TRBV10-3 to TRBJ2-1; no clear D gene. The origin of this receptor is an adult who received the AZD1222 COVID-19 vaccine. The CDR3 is CAISEQRLGNEQFF. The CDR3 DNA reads TGTGCCATCAGTGAACAAAGACTGGGCAATGAGCAGTTCTTC.